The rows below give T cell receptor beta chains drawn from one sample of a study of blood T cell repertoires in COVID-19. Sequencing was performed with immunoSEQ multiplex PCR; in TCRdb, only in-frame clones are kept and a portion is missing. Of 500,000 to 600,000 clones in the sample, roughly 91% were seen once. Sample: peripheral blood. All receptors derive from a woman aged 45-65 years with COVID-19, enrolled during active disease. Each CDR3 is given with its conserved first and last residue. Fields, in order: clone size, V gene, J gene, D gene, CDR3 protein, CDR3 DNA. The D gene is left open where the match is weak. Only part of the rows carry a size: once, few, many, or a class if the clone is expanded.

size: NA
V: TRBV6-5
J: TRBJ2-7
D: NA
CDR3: CASSYSGQRRHEQYF
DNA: TGTGCCAGCAGTTACTCCGGACAGAGGCGTCACGAGCAGTACTTC

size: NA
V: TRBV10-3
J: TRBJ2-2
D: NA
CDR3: CAITSGQNTGELFF
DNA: TGTGCCATCACTTCGGGACAGAACACCGGGGAGCTGTTTTTT

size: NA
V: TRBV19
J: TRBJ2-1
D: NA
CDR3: CASRSGTRGANEQFF
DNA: TGTGCCAGTAGGTCAGGGACTCGGGGGGCCAATGAGCAGTTCTTC

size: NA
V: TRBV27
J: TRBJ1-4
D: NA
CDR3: CASSWRSATNEKLFF
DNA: TGTGCCAGCAGTTGGCGGAGTGCAACTAATGAAAAACTGTTTTTT

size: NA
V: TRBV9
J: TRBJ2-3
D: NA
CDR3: CASSVARAADTQYF
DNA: TGTGCCAGCAGCGTAGCCAGGGCGGCAGATACGCAGTATTTT

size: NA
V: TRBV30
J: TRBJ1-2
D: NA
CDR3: CAWRKGDYGYTF
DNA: TGTGCCTGGAGGAAGGGGGACTATGGCTACACCTTC

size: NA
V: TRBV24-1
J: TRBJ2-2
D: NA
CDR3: CATSDSTGFAGELFF
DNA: TGTGCCACCAGTGATTCTACAGGGTTCGCCGGGGAGCTGTTTTTT

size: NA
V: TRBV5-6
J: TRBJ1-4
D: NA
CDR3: CASSFALTIQGQYEKLFF
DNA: TGTGCCAGCAGCTTCGCCCTCACAATCCAGGGTCAATATGAAAAACTGTTTTTT

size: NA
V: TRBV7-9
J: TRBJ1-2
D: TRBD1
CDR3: CASSIGQGFDTYGYTF
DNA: TGTGCCAGCAGCATTGGACAGGGCTTCGATACCTATGGCTACACCTTC

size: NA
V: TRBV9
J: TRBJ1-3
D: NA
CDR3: CASSPAASGNTIYF
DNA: TGTGCCAGCAGCCCGGCGGCCTCTGGAAACACCATATATTTT

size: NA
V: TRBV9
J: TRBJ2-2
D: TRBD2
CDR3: CASSVSSGASTGELFF
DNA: TGTGCCAGCAGCGTCTCGAGCGGGGCCTCCACCGGGGAGCTGTTTTTT

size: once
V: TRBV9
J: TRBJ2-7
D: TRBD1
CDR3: CASSGGQGPYEQYF
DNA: TGTGCCAGCAGCGGCGGACAGGGACCTTACGAGCAGTACTTC

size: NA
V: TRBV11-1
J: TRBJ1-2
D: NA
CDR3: CASSPHASGSVGYTF
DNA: TGTGCCAGCAGCCCCCACGCATCGGGGTCCGTTGGCTACACCTTC

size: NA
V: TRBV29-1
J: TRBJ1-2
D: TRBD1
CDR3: CSSERTGNGYGYTF
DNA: TGCAGCTCCGAGAGGACAGGGAACGGCTATGGCTACACCTTC

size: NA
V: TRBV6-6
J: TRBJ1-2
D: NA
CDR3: CASRETEQGGYTF
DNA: TGTGCCAGCAGGGAGACCGAGCAGGGTGGCTACACCTTC

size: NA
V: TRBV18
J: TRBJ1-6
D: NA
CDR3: CASSPETGSYNSPLHF
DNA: TGTGCCAGCTCACCCGAGACGGGCTCCTATAATTCACCCCTCCACTTT

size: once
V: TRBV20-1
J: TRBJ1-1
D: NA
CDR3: CSASSRGYAFF
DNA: TGCAGTGCCAGCTCCAGAGGGTACGCTTTCTTT

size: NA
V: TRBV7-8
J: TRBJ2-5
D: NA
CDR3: CASSPTEETQYF
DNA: TGTGCCAGCAGCCCGACAGAAGAGACCCAGTACTTC

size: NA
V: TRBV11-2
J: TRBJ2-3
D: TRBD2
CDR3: CASSSLAGGTDTQYF
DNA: TGTGCCAGCAGCTCCCTAGCGGGGGGAACAGATACGCAGTATTTT

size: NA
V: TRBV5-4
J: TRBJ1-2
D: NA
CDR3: CASSSPSPGKYGYTF
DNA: TGTGCCAGCAGCTCCCCCAGTCCAGGGAAGTATGGCTACACCTTC

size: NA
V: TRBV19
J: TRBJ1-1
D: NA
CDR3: CASIRLSGNTEAFF
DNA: TGTGCCAGTATCCGGCTGAGCGGGAACACTGAAGCTTTCTTT

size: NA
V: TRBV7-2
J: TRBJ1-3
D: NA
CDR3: CASSRGQPSGNTIYF
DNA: TGTGCCAGCAGCCGCGGACAGCCCTCTGGAAACACCATATATTTT

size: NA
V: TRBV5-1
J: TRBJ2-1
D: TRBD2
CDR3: CASSALRAGGSNEQFF
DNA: TGCGCCAGCAGTGCCCTACGAGCGGGGGGTAGCAATGAGCAGTTCTTC

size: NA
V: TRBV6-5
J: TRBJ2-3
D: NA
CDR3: CASKQGRDTQYF
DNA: TGTGCCAGCAAACAGGGTAGAGATACGCAGTATTTT

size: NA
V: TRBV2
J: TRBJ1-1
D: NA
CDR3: CASSEAQGIEAFF
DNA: TGTGCCAGCAGTGAAGCGCAGGGTATTGAAGCTTTCTTT

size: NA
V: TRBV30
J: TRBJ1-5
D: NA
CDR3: CAWSLGHQNQPQHF
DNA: TGTGCCTGGAGTCTTGGACATCAAAATCAGCCCCAGCATTTT

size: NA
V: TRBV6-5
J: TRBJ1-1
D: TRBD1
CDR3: CASSRTGRRDTEAFF
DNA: TGTGCCAGCAGTAGGACAGGCCGGCGGGACACTGAAGCTTTCTTT

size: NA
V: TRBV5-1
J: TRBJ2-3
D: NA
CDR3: CASSLIRGVDTQYF
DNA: TGCGCCAGCAGCTTGATCCGCGGGGTGGATACGCAGTATTTT

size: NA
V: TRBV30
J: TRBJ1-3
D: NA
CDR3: CAWSLGPGNTIYF
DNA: TGTGCCTGGAGTTTGGGGCCCGGAAACACCATATATTTT

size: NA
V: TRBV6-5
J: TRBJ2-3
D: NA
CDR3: CASSILGDTQYF
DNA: TGTGCCAGCAGTATCCTCGGAGATACGCAGTATTTT

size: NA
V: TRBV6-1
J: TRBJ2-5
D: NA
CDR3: CASSDPGGSVQETQYF
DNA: TGTGCCAGCAGTGATCCAGGAGGATCAGTCCAAGAGACCCAGTACTTC

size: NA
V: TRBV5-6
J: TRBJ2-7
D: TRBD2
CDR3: CASTRRGREGDEQYF
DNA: TGTGCCAGCACCCGAAGGGGCAGGGAGGGCGACGAGCAGTACTTC